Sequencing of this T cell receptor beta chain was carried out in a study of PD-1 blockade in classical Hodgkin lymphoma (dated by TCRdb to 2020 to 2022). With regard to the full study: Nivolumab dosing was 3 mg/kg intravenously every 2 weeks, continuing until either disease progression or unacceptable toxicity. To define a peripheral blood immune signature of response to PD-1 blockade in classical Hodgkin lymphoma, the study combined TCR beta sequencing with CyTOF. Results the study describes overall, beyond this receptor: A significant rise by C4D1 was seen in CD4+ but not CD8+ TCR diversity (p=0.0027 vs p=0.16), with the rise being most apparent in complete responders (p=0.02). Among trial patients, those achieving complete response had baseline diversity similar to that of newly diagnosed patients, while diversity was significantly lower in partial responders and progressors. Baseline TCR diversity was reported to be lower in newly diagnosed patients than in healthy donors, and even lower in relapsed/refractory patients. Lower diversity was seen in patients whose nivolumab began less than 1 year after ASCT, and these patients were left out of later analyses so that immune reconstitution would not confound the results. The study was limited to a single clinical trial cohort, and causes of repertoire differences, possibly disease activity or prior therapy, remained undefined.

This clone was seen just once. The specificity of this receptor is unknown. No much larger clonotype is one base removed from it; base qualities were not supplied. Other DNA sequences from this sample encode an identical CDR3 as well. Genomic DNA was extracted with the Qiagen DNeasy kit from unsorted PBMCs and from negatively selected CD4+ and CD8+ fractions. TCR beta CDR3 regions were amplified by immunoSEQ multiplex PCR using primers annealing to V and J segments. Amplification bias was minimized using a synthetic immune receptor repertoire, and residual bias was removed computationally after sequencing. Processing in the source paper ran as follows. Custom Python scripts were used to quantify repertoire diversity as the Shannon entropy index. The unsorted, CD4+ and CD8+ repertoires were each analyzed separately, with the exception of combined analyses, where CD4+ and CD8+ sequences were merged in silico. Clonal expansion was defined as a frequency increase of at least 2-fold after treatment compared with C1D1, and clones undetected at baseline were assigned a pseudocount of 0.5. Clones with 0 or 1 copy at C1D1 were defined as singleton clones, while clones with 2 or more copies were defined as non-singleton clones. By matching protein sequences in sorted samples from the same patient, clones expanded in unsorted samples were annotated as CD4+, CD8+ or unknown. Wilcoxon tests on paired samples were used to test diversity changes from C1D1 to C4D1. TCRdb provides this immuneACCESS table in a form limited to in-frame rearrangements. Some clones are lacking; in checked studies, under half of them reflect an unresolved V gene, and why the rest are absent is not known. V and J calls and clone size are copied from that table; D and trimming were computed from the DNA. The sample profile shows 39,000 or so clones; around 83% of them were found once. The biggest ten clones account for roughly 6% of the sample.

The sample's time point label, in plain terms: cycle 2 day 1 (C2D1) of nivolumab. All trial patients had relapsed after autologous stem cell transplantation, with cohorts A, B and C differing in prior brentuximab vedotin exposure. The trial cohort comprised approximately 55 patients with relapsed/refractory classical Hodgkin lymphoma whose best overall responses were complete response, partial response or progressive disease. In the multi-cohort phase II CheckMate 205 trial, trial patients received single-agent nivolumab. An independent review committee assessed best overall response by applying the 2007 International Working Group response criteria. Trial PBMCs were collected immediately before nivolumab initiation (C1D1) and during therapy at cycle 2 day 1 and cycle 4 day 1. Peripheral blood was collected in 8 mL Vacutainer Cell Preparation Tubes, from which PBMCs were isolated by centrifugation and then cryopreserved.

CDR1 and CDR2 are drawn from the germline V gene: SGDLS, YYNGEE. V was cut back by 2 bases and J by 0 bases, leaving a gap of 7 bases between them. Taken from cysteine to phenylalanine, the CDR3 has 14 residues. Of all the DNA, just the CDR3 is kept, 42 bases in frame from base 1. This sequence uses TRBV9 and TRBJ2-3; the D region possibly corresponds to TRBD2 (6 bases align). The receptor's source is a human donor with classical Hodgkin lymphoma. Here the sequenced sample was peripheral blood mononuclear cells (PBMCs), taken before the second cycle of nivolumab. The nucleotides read TGTGCCAGCAGCGTTGCGGGGAGCACAGATACGCAGTATTTT. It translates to CASSVAGSTDTQYF.